This T cell receptor beta chain was observed in a study of cytomegalovirus exposure and HLA in healthy donors (dated 2017 in TCRdb). In the study overall: The 500 to 700 repertoires of the first cohort and the roughly 120 validation repertoires were produced on the same platform, according to a later analysis. The study aimed to test whether cataloging public T cell receptors could reveal signatures of past pathogen exposure. A separate validation cohort of roughly 130 different subjects was used in addition to the 666-subject first cohort. The study combined high-throughput TCR immunosequencing, statistical association of individual TCRs with disease status, and machine learning to predict cytomegalovirus infection status.

The CDR3 numbers 13 residues from cysteine through phenylalanine. The sequence is cut down to CDR3 DNA, 39 bases in frame from base 1. V lost 10 bases and J lost 2 bases, and the count of bases not matched to a germline gene is 7. CDR1 and CDR2, per the germline V gene, are SNHLY and FYNNEI. The donors were included in the validation cohort of roughly 120 subjects, a group kept apart from the roughly 670-subject first cohort. A note on this clone: Its cognate antigen has yet to be identified. Base qualities are not recorded, but no much larger clone differs from it by a single base.

The research as a whole found: In the study, some 160 TCR beta chains were listed as associated with cytomegalovirus. According to the authors, the approach could potentially be generalized to other disease states and immunological phenotypes. While some public TCRs were present in many individuals, most TCR sequences turned up only very rarely across donors. In vitro tests confirmed that three of the cytomegalovirus-associated TCR beta chains recognize cytomegalovirus antigens. In both the original and validation cohorts, the classifier was reported to diagnose cytomegalovirus status with high specificity and sensitivity. A later analysis had no HLA typing for the validation cohort, so co-occurrence there was scored across all 110 or so repertoires. In a later analysis, TCRs clustered in the first cohort were found to also tend to co-occur in the roughly 110 validation repertoires, with 90% to 95% of cluster scores above 0.

Library preparation used the immunoSEQ multiplex PCR assay. The original methods were these. To diagnose cytomegalovirus status from the catalog of TCR beta chain sequences, a statistical classification framework was built. TCRdb limited this immuneACCESS table to in-frame rearrangements with V and J called. A share of clones is missing; checked studies link under half to unresolved V genes, and the rest is unexplained. Clone size and the V and J calls come from that table; the DNA yielded D and trimming. This sample has about 64,000 clones in its table, and 95% of those were observed once. The ten largest make up almost 6% of the sample.

What was sequenced was PBMCs. The chain uses TRBV2 and TRBJ1-1; 7 central bases correspond to TRBD1. This sequence originates from a woman in her late teens or twenties in good health and CMV-seropositive. The DNA sequence reads TGTGCCACCACGGGACAGCCAAACACTGAAGCTTTCTTT. This sequence encodes CATTGQPNTEAFF.